A selection of T cell receptor beta chains follows, all from one sample in a study of T cell responses to AZD1222 COVID-19 vaccine. The data were produced by immunoSEQ multiplex PCR, yet TCRdb's version contains in-frame clones alone and is incomplete. The sample comprises 100,000 to 150,000 clones, roughly 90% of which are singletons, and roughly 1.5% rests with the top ten. Sequences were derived from peripheral blood, sampled on day 0 of AZD1222 vaccination. The source of these receptors is an adult in good health. The CDR3 runs from the conserved cysteine through the conserved F or W. The order of the fields is clone size, V gene, D gene, J gene, CDR3 DNA, CDR3 protein. A D gene is named only where the DNA matches it firmly. Size tells how often a clone was seen (once, few, many) or the class of an expanded clone, and some rows leave it out.

NA,TRBV11-2,NA,TRBJ1-1,TGTGCCAGCAGCTTTGAATTTGGGAACACTGAAGCTTTCTTT,CASSFEFGNTEAFF
NA,TRBV7-6,TRBD1,TRBJ1-1,TGTGCCAGCAGCTTGGGGACAGGGCAAACTGAAGCTTTCTTT,CASSLGTGQTEAFF
NA,TRBV27,TRBD1,TRBJ1-2,TGTGCCAGCAGTTTATCCCGGACAGGGAACTATGGCTACACCTTC,CASSLSRTGNYGYTF
once,TRBV6-6,NA,TRBJ1-1,TGTGCCAGCAGTTACGACGGGGCTCGGACTGAAGCTTTCTTT,CASSYDGARTEAFF
once,TRBV27,NA,TRBJ2-5,TGTGCCAGCAGTGCTCTCGGGGAGACCCAGTACTTC,CASSALGETQYF
NA,TRBV7-2,TRBD2,TRBJ2-5,TGTGCCAGCAGCTTATTTGGGAGGGCCAACAACCAAGAGACCCAGTACTTC,CASSLFGRANNQETQYF
NA,TRBV28,TRBD1,TRBJ1-6,TGTGCCAGCAGTTTAGGGACAGGGAATTGGTCACCCCTCCACTTT,CASSLGTGNWSPLHF
NA,TRBV5-4,NA,TRBJ1-4,TGTGCCAGCAGCTTTACGGGGGGTGAAAAACTGTTTTTT,CASSFTGGEKLFF
NA,TRBV7-2,NA,TRBJ1-1,TGTGCCAGCAGCTCTGAGATGAACACTGAAGCTTTCTTT,CASSSEMNTEAFF
few,TRBV6-4,TRBD2,TRBJ2-1,TGTGCCAGCAGTGAGGGGACTAGCGGGGACAATGAGCAGTTCTTC,CASSEGTSGDNEQFF
NA,TRBV10-2,NA,TRBJ2-2,TGCGCCAGCAGTTTCACAGGGAATACCGGGGAGCTGTTTTTT,CASSFTGNTGELFF
NA,TRBV27,TRBD1,TRBJ2-7,TGTGCCAGCAGTTTATCAGGGGGCTATTCCTACGAGCAGTACTTC,CASSLSGGYSYEQYF
NA,TRBV12-3/TRBV12-4,NA,TRBJ1-5,TGTGCCAGCAGTTCGGACGTGCCCCAGCCCCAGCATTTT,CASSSDVPQPQHF
once,TRBV11-2,TRBD2,TRBJ2-7,TGTGCCAGCAGCTTAGGCGCGGGAGGGAGGCAGTACTTC,CASSLGAGGRQYF
NA,TRBV3-1/TRBV3-2,NA,TRBJ2-5,TGTGCCAGCAGCCAAGAAGGAGAGGCCCGGTCGGAGACCCAGTACTTC,CASSQEGEARSETQYF
NA,TRBV29-1,NA,TRBJ1-2,TGCAGCGCTGAGGGGAGTGACTATGGCTACACCTTC,CSAEGSDYGYTF
NA,TRBV29-1,TRBD1,TRBJ2-1,TGCAGCGCTCCCCCGGGACAGATCTACAATGAGCAGTTCTTC,CSAPPGQIYNEQFF
NA,TRBV4-3,TRBD1,TRBJ2-5,TGCGCCAGCAGCCGAGGGACAGAGCCAGAGACCCAGTACTTC,CASSRGTEPETQYF
few,TRBV5-8,TRBD1,TRBJ1-5,TGTGCCAGCAGCTTATCTACAGGGGGGGTACGGCCCCAGCATTTT,CASSLSTGGVRPQHF
NA,TRBV9,NA,TRBJ2-1,TGTGCCAGCAGCGGCCATGGGGCCTCCAATTATGAGCAGTTCTTC,CASSGHGASNYEQFF
NA,TRBV4-1,TRBD2,TRBJ2-1,TGCGCCAGCAGCCTACTAGCGGGAGTGTTCAATGAGCAGTTCTTC,CASSLLAGVFNEQFF
NA,TRBV28,NA,TRBJ2-1,TGTGCCAGCAGCATTACCCCGGGACATTGGGGCGATGAGCAGTTCTTC,CASSITPGHWGDEQFF
NA,TRBV9,NA,TRBJ2-1,TGTGCCAGCAGCGTAGGGGGCGGCCTTTCCTACAATGAGCAGTTCTTC,CASSVGGGLSYNEQFF
NA,TRBV9,NA,TRBJ2-1,TGTGCCAGCAGCCCGCAGCACGCGAACAATGAGCAGTTCTTC,CASSPQHANNEQFF
NA,TRBV5-6,NA,TRBJ2-7,TGTGCCAGCAGCTTGGGAGCGGGCTACGAGCAGTACTTC,CASSLGAGYEQYF
NA,TRBV27,TRBD2,TRBJ2-3,TGTGCCAGCAGTCCCGGACTAGCGGGGAGGGTAGATACGCAGTATTTT,CASSPGLAGRVDTQYF
NA,TRBV7-6,NA,TRBJ2-3,TGTGCCAGCAGCGATAGCACAGATACGCAGTATTTT,CASSDSTDTQYF
NA,TRBV19,NA,TRBJ2-1,TGTGCCAGTAGTCTACCAGACAGAGCCGGAGGTAATGAGCAGTTCTTC,CASSLPDRAGGNEQFF
once,TRBV6-2/TRBV6-3,TRBD1,TRBJ1-1,TGTGCCAGCAGTTTCGCCGGGACAGGGGGCATGAACACTGAAGCTTTCTTT,CASSFAGTGGMNTEAFF
NA,TRBV27,NA,TRBJ2-1,TGTGCCAGCACCGCGGCAGGGCGTTACAATGAGCAGTTCTTC,CASTAAGRYNEQFF
NA,TRBV29-1,NA,TRBJ2-5,TGCAGTGGTGGTCCGGAACAAGAGACCCAGTACTTC,CSGGPEQETQYF
NA,TRBV6-4,TRBD1,TRBJ1-1,TGTGCCAGCAGTGAGGGACAGGGTTCCACTGAAGCTTTCTTT,CASSEGQGSTEAFF
NA,TRBV7-3,TRBD1,TRBJ1-2,TGTGCCAGCAGCTTAAAGACAGGGGGCCTAAACTATGGCTACACCTTC,CASSLKTGGLNYGYTF
NA,TRBV11-2,NA,TRBJ2-3,TGTGCCAGCAGCTTAGTCATGTCCAACACAGATACGCAGTATTTT,CASSLVMSNTDTQYF
NA,TRBV6-5,NA,TRBJ1-1,TGTGCCAGCAGTTACGGCGGACAGTCCACTGAAGCTTTCTTT,CASSYGGQSTEAFF
NA,TRBV5-1,TRBD1,TRBJ2-2,TGCGCCAGCAGGCCCACAGGGGGCCAAGGGGGGGAGCTGTTTTTT,CASRPTGGQGGELFF
NA,TRBV5-1,TRBD2,TRBJ2-7,TGCGCCAGCACCGCCGGGGGGGCGCGAAGATACGAGCAGTACTTC,CASTAGGARRYEQYF